The 18 T cell receptor beta chains below come from one sample, sequenced in a study of blood T cell repertoires in COVID-19. Only in-frame clones appear in the TCRdb table, and some are missing; sequencing was by immunoSEQ multiplex PCR. The repertoire includes around 150,000 clones, around four fifths of them detected once, and 6.2% sits in the top ten. The material sequenced was PBMCs or T cells enriched from blood (not recorded which). These receptors were obtained from a woman in her forties who had recovered from COVID-19.

The chain is built from TRBV3-1 (or the pseudogene TRBV3-2) and TRBJ2-1, with 15 bases that match TRBD2. There are 16 residues in the CDR3. From germline, CDR1 is LGHDT and CDR2 YNNKEL (reference sequence). V was pared by 1 base and J by 6 bases, with 1 base of the junction left unmatched. CDR3 in amino acids: CASSQAGLAGGNEQFF. CDR3 bases: TGTGCCAGCAGCCAAGCGGGACTAGCGGGAGGCAATGAGCAGTTCTTC.

The J gene is TRBJ2-2, the V gene TRBV7-8; TRBD1 might be the D (5 bases). This CDR3 region has 15 residues. Germline lookup yields CDR1 SGHVS and CDR2 FQNEAQ. The ends were cut back, 1 base at V and 1 base at J, with 7 bases in the middle. The CDR3 reads CASSLGGRNTGELFF. The CDR3 DNA is TGTGCCAGCAGCTTAGGGGGCCGGAACACCGGGGAGCTGTTTTTT.

This chain joins TRBV19 and TRBJ1-1; D unresolved. V was trimmed by 6 bases and J by 2 bases, leaving 16 bases between them. CDR3 length equals 15 residues. Looked up from germline, CDR1 is LNHDA and CDR2 is SQIVND (reference sequence). CDR3 sequence: CASSLRGAGNTEAFF. CDR3 coding DNA: TGTGCCAGTAGCCTCAGAGGAGCTGGAAACACTGAAGCTTTCTTT.

This chain uses TRBV5-1 with TRBJ2-7; 8 nucleotides agree with TRBD2. This CDR3 region has 14 residues. Per germline, CDR1 SGHRS and CDR2 YFSETQ. Trimming cost V 4 bases and J 0 bases; bases outside gene matches: 3. The CDR3 DNA sequence: TGCGCCAGCAGCCACGGGACTAGCTCCTACGAGCAGTACTTC. Protein: CASSHGTSSYEQYF.

The chain combines TRBV2 with TRBJ1-2, with D tentatively TRBD1 (5 bases). The CDR3 runs to 15 residues. The germline V gene has CDR1 SNHLY and CDR2 FYNNEI. V was trimmed by 5 bases and J by 1 base, leaving 14 bases between them. The CDR3 sequence: CASSLSDTNNYGYTF. In DNA, the CDR3 is TGTGCCAGCAGTTTATCGGACACCAATAACTATGGCTACACCTTC.

V gene TRBV24-1 combines with J gene TRBJ2-5; 11 bases are shared with TRBD1. This CDR3 spans 15 amino acids. CDR1 is KGHDR and CDR2 is SFDVKD in the germline V gene. V shed 4 bases and J 4 bases; nucleotides not matched to a gene: 4. The CDR3, as DNA: TGTGCCACCAGTGACCGGACAGGGGGCACAGAGACCCAGTACTTC. Translation: CATSDRTGGTETQYF.

The rearrangement joins TRBV4-1 to TRBJ2-2; the match to TRBD1 covers 8 bases. The CDR3 totals 14 residues. The V segment lost 3 bases and the J segment 7 bases; nucleotides outside the gene matches: 4. CDR1 is MGHRA and CDR2 is YSYEKL in the germline V gene. CDR3 nucleotide sequence: TGCGCCAGCAGCCACAGGGGGCCGGACGGGGAGCTGTTTTTT. Translated: CASSHRGPDGELFF.

The chain couples TRBV5-6 to TRBJ1-1; a possible D gene is TRBD1 (5 bases). The CDR3 has 15 residues. Germline V gives CDR1 SGHDT, CDR2 YYEEEE. V lost 2 bases to trimming and J lost 0 bases, with 11 bases between them. The CDR3 protein is CASSFGGRMNTEAFF. The CDR3 DNA reads TGTGCCAGCAGCTTCGGGGGACGGATGAACACTGAAGCTTTCTTT. Together with reference TRBV5-6 and TRBJ1-1, the CDR3 gives the full variable domain: DAGVTQSPTHLIKTRGQQVTLRCSPKSGHDTVSWYQQALGQGPQFIFQYYEEEERQRGNFPDRFSGHQFPNYSSELNVNALLLGDSALYLCASSFGGRMNTEAFFGQGTRLTVV.

This sequence joins TRBV9 and TRBJ2-1, with TRBD1 identical over 7 bases. This CDR3 has 16 amino acids. Trimming at V came to 3 bases and at J to 4 bases, leaving 10 bases not matched to a gene. Germline CDR1 and CDR2: SGDLS and YYNGEE. The DNA of the CDR3 is TGTGCCAGCAGCGCAACACGGGACAGCCGGTACAATGAGCAGTTCTTC. Translation: CASSATRDSRYNEQFF.

This chain joins TRBV25-1 and TRBJ1-1; weak D call: TRBD1 (5 bases). The CDR3 has 13 amino acids. CDR1 is MGHDK and CDR2 is SYGVNS in the germline V gene. Between the trimmed V and J ends, which lost 6 bases and 1 base, there was a span of 9 bases. The CDR3 sequence is CASSVGENTEAFF. The CDR3 coding sequence is TGTGCCAGCAGCGTAGGGGAGAACACTGAAGCTTTCTTT.

The chain employs TRBV18 and TRBJ1-1; tentatively, D is TRBD1 (5 bases). The CDR3 has 15 amino acids. V dropped 2 bases and J dropped 3 bases, with 13 bases sitting between them. CDR1 and CDR2 (germline): KGHSH, LQKENI. The CDR3 nucleotides read TGTGCCAGCTCACCATCCCCCGACAGACACACTGAAGCTTTCTTT. This codes for CASSPSPDRHTEAFF.

The chain employs TRBV5-1 and TRBJ2-3; D perhaps matches TRBD2 (7 bases). Trimming cost V 4 bases and J 1 base, with 16 bases left between them. Per the germline V gene, CDR1 is SGHRS and CDR2 is YFSETQ. The CDR3 consists of 16 residues. The CDR3 DNA is TGCGCCAGCAGCCCCCGGGGGGCCGAGGGCACAGATACGCAGTATTTT. Translated, it gives CASSPRGAEGTDTQYF.

The chain joins TRBV12-3 or TRBV12-4 to TRBJ1-1; tentatively, D is TRBD1 (6 bases). The CDR3 runs to 13 residues. Trimming removed 5 bases from V and 4 bases from J, with 11 bases in between. CDR3 in amino acids: CASSETGFTEAFF. The CDR3, as DNA: TGTGCCAGCAGTGAAACAGGGTTCACTGAAGCTTTCTTT.

This clone was seen a single time. The chain links TRBV6-5 to TRBJ2-7, with a possible D match to TRBD2 (5 bases). Trimming pared 6 bases from V and 2 bases from J, leaving 11 bases between. The germline CDR1 and CDR2 sequences are MNHEY and SVGAGI. The CDR3 sequence is 13 residues long. The CDR3 reads CASRATAAYEQYF. In nucleotides, the CDR3 is TGTGCCAGCAGAGCAACAGCGGCCTACGAGCAGTACTTC.

The CDR3 spells CARGPAGGPFRSYEQYF. The CDR3 DNA is TGTGCCAGGGGGCCAGCGGGAGGCCCTTTTCGCTCCTACGAGCAGTACTTC. The chain employs TRBV6-4 and TRBJ2-7; 9 bases are shared with TRBD2. Trimming cost V 9 bases and J 0 bases; bases outside gene matches: 15. This CDR3 is built from 17 residues. CDR1 is MRHNA, CDR2 SNTAGT, per germline.

This clone was seen only once. The chain carries TRBV5-1 and TRBJ2-7, with 12 bases identical to TRBD2. V lost 4 bases to trimming and J lost 4 bases; unmatched junction nucleotides: 3. The germline CDR1 and CDR2 sequences are SGHRS and YFSETQ. The CDR3 is 14 residues long. In nucleotides, the CDR3 is TGCGCCAGCAGCGTTACTAGCGGGGGGTACGAGCAGTACTTC. Its protein is CASSVTSGGYEQYF.

V gene TRBV24-1 combines with J gene TRBJ2-1; 14 bases are shared with TRBD2. J gave up 3 bases and V 5 bases, and 2 bases lay outside the gene matches. Germline-derived CDR1 and CDR2 are KGHDR and SFDVKD. There are 16 residues in the CDR3. The CDR3 loop is CATSGGLAGGYNEQFF. The DNA for the CDR3 is TGTGCCACCAGTGGAGGACTAGCGGGAGGCTACAATGAGCAGTTCTTC.

The chain joins TRBV24-1 to TRBJ2-1; 7 bases map to TRBD1. The CDR3 covers 16 residues. Losses at the gene ends were 2 bases for V and 1 base for J; bases not matched to a gene: 4. Germline V gene lookup returns CDR1 KGHDR and CDR2 SFDVKD. The CDR3 here is CATSDSAGGSYNEQFF. Here the CDR3 DNA reads TGTGCCACCAGTGATTCGGCAGGGGGTTCCTACAATGAGCAGTTCTTC.